The T cell receptor beta chain under discussion was sequenced for a study of cytomegalovirus exposure and HLA in healthy donors (dated by TCRdb to the late 2010s). In terms of the full investigation: According to an earlier analysis of 450 to 650 of the donors, about 179 million T cells yielded approximately 120 million unique TCR beta sequences and 250 to 350 Gb of sequence data. Both class I and class II loci were covered by HLA typing, at four-digit resolution. The study aimed to test whether cataloging public T cell receptors could reveal signatures of past pathogen exposure. Of the 398 genotyped donors, 65% to 90% fell in the genetic ancestry cluster associated with self-reported Caucasian donors. Because of strong linkage in the cohort, roughly five DR-DQ haplotypes were treated as single units for association and clustering. Roughly 300 gigabases of sequencing data and around 87 million unique TCR sequences were included in an early release covering about 620 HLA-typed donors. An earlier analysis of more than 450 of the donors used high-throughput TCR beta sequencing to judge whether each TCR beta V gene segment behaved as functional or pseudogenic. Every repertoire in the discovery cohort had been generated on one and the same sequencing platform. Rather than drawing on any new phenotypic data, the later analysis identified candidate immune exposures from TCR beta sequences and the way those sequences occurred across donors. The study used immunosequencing to profile the T cell repertoires of under 700 subjects and linked those repertoires to cytomegalovirus serostatus. Among approximately 370 genotyped donors of the cohort, an average of roughly 230,000 unique TCR beta nucleotide sequences was sequenced per donor, of which roughly 17% were non-productive. High-throughput TCR immunosequencing, statistical association of individual TCRs with disease status, and machine learning were combined to predict cytomegalovirus infection status. A later genetic analysis used genome-wide SNP genotypes for about 55% of the 666 donors, treating that subset as a discovery cohort. The number of donors typed differed by locus, with 629-630 for A, B, C, DRB1 and DQB1, around 560 for DQA1, 600 to 610 for DPA1, and about 450 for DPB1. Alongside the repertoire data, information on donor age, sex, ethnicity and CMV serostatus was compiled. In a later analysis, previously published TCR beta repertoires from 550 to 700 donors were re-analyzed and high-resolution HLA genotyping was added so that TCR occurrence patterns could be studied. Along with the approximately 670-subject first cohort, a separate validation cohort of around 110 different subjects was used.

Broad study findings and their caveats: Compared with the approximately 710-donor mean, donors in an Asian-associated ancestry cluster had fewer N-insertions in productive TCRs, according to a later genetic analysis. When HLA alleles, especially DR and DQ, strongly co-occurred, attributing TCR associations to individual alleles was difficult. The earlier analysis of 450 to 700 of the donors excluded fewer than 20 rarely observed V segments, including chromosome 9 orphons, because counts were too low. A later analysis reported that several top co-occurrence clusters appeared linked to parvovirus B19, influenza, CMV and Epstein-Barr virus. A later genetic analysis associated a missense DCLRE1C variant with V-gene and J-gene trimming of TCR beta chains, and an independent cohort replicated the association. In a later analysis, HLA-associated TCR beta chains showed more clonal expansion and lower generation probabilities than non-associated chains that were equally common. According to a later analysis, most CMV-associated TCR beta chains appeared to be HLA-restricted, and the HLA associations seemed to be driven largely by CMV exposure. The study gave a list of more than 150 TCR beta chains associated with cytomegalovirus. At a false discovery rate of 0.05, a later analysis linked some 17,000 TCR beta sequences to specific HLA alleles. Roughly uniform sequencing depth across donors was assumed in presence/absence analyses, although this assumption may not hold. A further reported finding was that TCR beta sequences accurately predicted the HLA-A and HLA-B alleles for most subjects in the first cohort. An earlier analysis of roughly 570 of the donors showed that most TCR beta V segments appeared in productive rearrangements either about 87% or about 30% of the time, which broadly matched IMGT annotations. The classifier was reported to diagnose cytomegalovirus status with high specificity and sensitivity in both the original cohort and the validation cohort. Most TCR sequences were seen in very few donors, while some public TCRs were found in many individuals. In a later analysis, the rate of TCR association differed among HLA loci, with DRB1 alleles having the most associated TCRs and HLA-C alleles having the fewest. The authors suggested that the approach could potentially be extended to other disease states and immunological phenotypes. This cohort had only TCR beta chains sequenced, and the lack of alpha or paired-chain data limited which features could be detected. Because some donors lacked HLA typing at each locus, the association tests relied only on the typed subset. Linkage disequilibrium might explain the correlated functional status among segregating V segments, but an unknown experimental factor could not be ruled out. A group of highly shared sequence variants was considered likely to be a technical artifact of the sequencing pipeline. In vitro tests confirmed that a few of the cytomegalovirus-associated TCR beta chains recognize cytomegalovirus antigens. For the cohort, immune exposure information was limited to CMV serostatus. The 87-base-pair reads could not distinguish some IMGT-functional V segments, including TRBV6-2 and TRBV6-3, so those segments were excluded.

Trimming costs V 2 bases and J 4 bases, and their ends lie 9 bases apart. Looking up the germline V gene (reference sequence) yields CDR1 MNHNY and CDR2 SVGAGI. Measured from the cysteine to the phenylalanine, the CDR3 is 14 residues long. The read is trimmed to its CDR3 DNA, 42 bases read in frame from base 1. The cohort consisted of hundreds of healthy bone marrow donors. All cohort members were sampled while nominally healthy, although unrecorded immune exposures were likely present. The donor tested CMV seronegative, placing the donor among the 352 seronegative members of the cohort. A peripheral blood sample was provided by each donor, and peripheral blood mononuclear cells were used for TCR beta sequencing. Genomic DNA extraction from the blood cell samples was performed with the Qiagen DNeasy Blood Extraction Kit. The receptor library was made with the immunoSEQ multiplex PCR assay. For the multiplex PCR, a mixture combining 60 forward primers for TCR Vbeta segments and 13 reverse primers for TCR Jbeta segments was used. The CDR3 region of rearranged TCR beta genes was amplified from genomic DNA by a multiplex PCR assay. The amplified TCR beta libraries were sequenced on the Illumina HiSeq System as 87-base-pair reads. The source study handled its data this way. Across the 640 or so repertoires, a later analysis counted around 80 million unique TCR beta chains, 8.5 million to 12 million of which were shared by at least two donors. Raw reads were error-corrected and collapsed into unique sequences with a nearest-neighbor algorithm that merged closely related sequences to remove PCR and sequencing errors. Alignment of CDR3 sequences to IMGT reference sequences was used to assign V, D and J gene segments. Each retained sequence needed at least a six-nucleotide match to both a V gene segment and a J gene segment. A rearrangement counted as productive if the CDR3 had no stop codons and remained in frame with V and J, and every other rearrangement counted as non-productive. CDR3 was defined by IMGT convention, running from the second conserved V-encoded cysteine to the conserved J-encoded phenylalanine. Sequences without an unambiguous match to a single V gene segment were excluded from the earlier analysis of about 600 of the donors. In an earlier analysis of several hundred of the donors, V segments were called functional above 56.7% productive rearrangements and were called segregating when the between-donor standard deviation exceeded 5%. To diagnose cytomegalovirus status from the catalog of TCR beta chain sequences, a statistical classification framework was built. In a later analysis, V and J genes were assigned by comparing TCR nucleotide sequences against IMGT/GENE-DB human TR gene sequences. A later analysis assigned CDR3 sequences and most-parsimonious VDJ recombination scenarios with the TCRdist pipeline. In a later analysis, each TCR beta chain was defined by its CDR3 amino acid sequence together with its V-gene family, and reads without a unique V-gene family were excluded. In a later analysis, several hundred highly shared, low-generation-probability nucleotide sequences were removed to address suspected cross-contamination and a sequencing artifact. A later analysis calculated a clonal expansion index for each public chain from normalized within-repertoire ranks of inferred template counts. In a later analysis, generation probabilities were computed using a VDJ recombination model fitted to out-of-frame rearrangements, and the results were checked against IGoR. A later analysis scored TCR-TCR, TCR-HLA and TCR-CMV co-occurrence with hypergeometric tests, applying a repertoire-size bias correction to TCR pairs. In a later analysis, false discovery rates were estimated by permuting HLA or CMV assignments 20 times. In a later analysis, co-occurring TCRs were grouped using DBSCAN, with TCRdist sequence similarity added in when clustering inside HLA-allele-positive subsets. For co-occurrence clustering, repertoires with fewer than 30,000 or more than 120,000 public chains were excluded, along with roughly five repertoires with anomalous nucleotide sharing. This is the immuneACCESS table as TCRdb keeps it, with only in-frame sequences that have V and J called. A part of the clones is gone; compared with another copy, unresolved V genes explain less than half, and the rest is unexplained. V and J calls and clone size are as listed in that table; D and trimming were resolved from the DNA. Across this sample there are around 170,000 clones, with approximately 88% seen only once. The ten largest clones take up about 0.37% of the sample.

Turning to this clone: Its antigen remains unidentified. No base quality information exists; no much larger clone differs at one position.

The specimen was PBMCs. The chain joins TRBV6-6 to TRBJ1-5, with the D gene call left open. This receptor was identified in a boy aged 2-15 years in good health and CMV-seronegative. The CDR3 in this case is CASSYTQKNQPQHF. The nucleotide sequence is TGTGCCAGCAGTTACACACAGAAGAATCAGCCCCAGCATTTT.